The 24 T cell receptor beta chains below come from one sample, sequenced in a study of cytomegalovirus exposure and HLA in healthy donors. The primer mix had 60 Vbeta and 13 Jbeta primers. Assay: immunoSEQ multiplex PCR; the TCRdb copy retains only in-frame clones and omits some. The table lists approximately 140,000 clones, roughly four fifths of them singletons. The sample consisted of PBMCs. Receptor source: a woman between 50 and 59 years old in good health and CMV-seropositive.

Here the CDR3 reads CSVEASYGYTF. The CDR3 DNA reads as TGCAGCGTTGAAGCCTCTTATGGCTACACCTTC. The gene calls are TRBV29-1 and TRBJ1-2; D remains ambiguous. V lost 1 base to trimming and J lost 5 bases, with 5 bases between them. CDR1 SQVTM and CDR2 ANQGSEA come from the germline V gene. CDR3 length: 11 residues.

V usage is TRBV19 and J usage is TRBJ1-1, with D possibly being TRBD1 (5 bases). This CDR3 has 13 residues. The germline gives CDR1 LNHDA, CDR2 SQIVND (reference sequence). The V end was cut by 7 bases, the J end by 2 bases, with 11 bases between. CDR3 sequence: CASMGPGNTEAFF. CDR3 coding DNA: TGTGCCAGTATGGGGCCAGGCAACACTGAAGCTTTCTTT.

The chain employs TRBV5-1 and TRBJ1-5; perhaps TRBD1 as D (5 bases). The germline V gene encodes CDR1 SGHRS and CDR2 YFSETQ. The CDR3 totals 15 residues. Trimming took off 3 bases at V and 6 bases at J, with 16 bases between the two ends. The CDR3 bases are TGCGCCAGCAGCTGGTCGGAGGGGTCGAGTCAGCCCCAGCATTTT. This translates into CASSWSEGSSQPQHF.

In its sample, this clone was seen a few times. This sequence joins TRBV5-8 and TRBJ2-7; 8 nucleotides line up with TRBD1. CDR3 length: 14 residues. CDR1 and CDR2 from the germline V gene are SGHTS and YDEGEE. V lost 2 bases to trimming and J lost 5 bases; unmatched junction nucleotides: 6. CDR3 nucleotide sequence: TGTGCCAGCAGCTTTCTACAGGGGGTCCACGAGCAGTACTTC. Residues: CASSFLQGVHEQYF.

This chain uses TRBV4-3 with TRBJ1-5, with D hard to call. V was clipped by 0 bases and J by 7 bases, with 7 bases between them. The germline gives CDR1 LGHNA, CDR2 YSLEER. The CDR3 length is 13 residues. The DNA of the CDR3 is TGCGCCAGCAGCCAAGACGGAGAACAGCCCCAGCATTTT. Protein: CASSQDGEQPQHF.

In DNA, the CDR3 is TGTGCCAGCAGCCCCACCCGAGGAATTCAGTACTTC. Its protein is CASSPTRGIQYF. V gene TRBV7-2 combines with J gene TRBJ2-4; no firm D call. In germline, CDR1 is SGHTA, CDR2 FQGNSA. This CDR3 has 12 amino acids. V gave up 5 bases and J gave up 10 bases, with 12 bases separating them.

The rearrangement joins TRBV30 to TRBJ1-1, with TRBD1 as a possible D gene (5 bases). CDR3 length equals 13 residues. V dropped 3 bases and J dropped 4 bases, with 12 bases sitting between them. Looked up from germline, CDR1 is GTSNPN and CDR2 is SVGIG (reference sequence). Written as DNA, the CDR3 is TGTGCCTGGAGCCAGGGCCGGACCACTGAAGCTTTCTTT. This translates into CAWSQGRTTEAFF.

The chain employs TRBV5-3 and TRBJ1-1, with a possible D match to TRBD1 (6 bases). TRBV5-3 is identified as an open reading frame with a role that is uncertain. V lost 3 bases and J lost 6, with 12 bases in between. This CDR3 region has 13 residues. Here the CDR3 reads CARSSGQLAEAFF. CDR3 sequence (DNA): TGTGCCAGAAGCTCTGGACAGTTAGCTGAAGCTTTCTTT.

This clone was seen more than once but under ten times. CDR3 loop: CASSYNTGGGETQYF. The CDR3 bases are TGCGCCAGCAGCTACAACACAGGGGGCGGGGAGACCCAGTACTTC. This chain uses TRBV5-1 with TRBJ2-5, with 9 bases lining up with TRBD1. From germline, CDR1 is SGHRS and CDR2 YFSETQ. Unmatched junction bases numbered 8, after V lost 3 bases and J lost 5 bases. The CDR3 consists of 15 residues.

This sequence joins TRBV5-6 and TRBJ1-2; no clear D. The CDR3 covers 17 residues. Germline CDR1 SGHDT, CDR2 YYEEEE. Between the trimmed V and J ends, which lost 0 bases and 4 bases, there was a span of 19 bases. In nucleotides, the CDR3 is TGTGCCAGCAGCTTGGCGGCCGGAGCAGTGGCTACCTATGGCTACACCTTC. It encodes CASSLAAGAVATYGYTF.

V and J are TRBV11-2 and TRBJ2-7, with 7 bases that match TRBD2. CDR1 and CDR2 from the germline V gene are SGHAT and FQNNGV. The V gene end was trimmed by 2 bases and the J gene end by 3 bases; junction bases not matched to a gene: 1. The CDR3 consists of 13 residues. DNA for the CDR3: TGTGCCAGCAGCTTAAGCGGGATCTACGAGCAGTACTTC. This encodes CASSLSGIYEQYF.

The chain combines TRBV7-9 with TRBJ2-7, with TRBD2 matching over 9 bases. V shed 7 bases and J 2 bases; nucleotides not matched to a gene: 6. CDR1 is SEHNR, CDR2 FQNEAQ, per germline (reference sequence). The CDR3 contains 14 residues. CDR3 amino acids: CASNPLAGTYEQYF. The CDR3 nucleotides are TGTGCCAGCAATCCCCTAGCGGGGACCTACGAGCAGTACTTC.

The chain has TRBV10-3 and TRBJ2-1, with 10 bases matching TRBD2. J gave up 8 bases and V 7 bases, and 14 bases lay outside the gene matches. Germline V gives CDR1 ENHRY, CDR2 SYGVKD. CDR3 length equals 16 residues. CDR3 region: CAINIVAGGRSDEQFF. Here the CDR3 DNA reads TGTGCCATCAATATCGTAGCGGGGGGAAGGAGCGATGAGCAGTTCTTC.

The rearrangement links TRBV7-3 to TRBJ1-1; TRBD1 matches 8 bases. The CDR3 extends over 14 amino acids. The junction had 6 bases not matched to a gene; V was cut back by 5 bases and J by 4 bases. Germline-derived CDR1 and CDR2 are SGHTA and FQGTGA. CDR3 loop: CASSPQGGFTEAFF. The CDR3 nucleotides are TGTGCCAGCAGCCCACAGGGGGGATTCACTGAAGCTTTCTTT.

V and J are TRBV4-3 and TRBJ2-3, with D maybe TRBD2 (5 bases). Trimming pared 0 bases from V and 8 bases from J, leaving 12 bases between. The CDR3 length is 14 residues. The germline V gene encodes CDR1 LGHNA and CDR2 YSLEER. The chain's CDR3 is CASSQDLPGGTQYF. The CDR3 bases are TGCGCCAGCAGCCAAGATCTCCCAGGAGGTACGCAGTATTTT.

This chain links TRBV6-5 with TRBJ2-5; D unclear. This CDR3 spans 14 amino acids. V was shortened by 5 bases and J by 0 bases, with 10 bases between the two germline ends. Germline V CDR1 and CDR2: MNHEY, SVGAGI. CDR3 sequence: CASSRTGDQETQYF. CDR3 coding DNA: TGTGCCAGCAGTCGCACCGGTGACCAAGAGACCCAGTACTTC.

The chain combines TRBV9 with TRBJ1-3; no clear D. This CDR3 region has 12 residues. Germline V gene data show CDR1 as SGDLS and CDR2 as YYNGEE. V was clipped by 2 bases and J by 4 bases, with 4 bases between them. The CDR3 bases are TGTGCCAGCAGCGTTGGCGGAAACACCATATATTTT. As protein: CASSVGGNTIYF.

The chain couples TRBV4-1 to TRBJ2-6; D possibly corresponds to TRBD2 (5 bases). V was shortened by 1 base and J by 1 base, with 11 bases between the two germline ends. This CDR3 is 17 amino acids long. Germline values: CDR1 MGHRA, CDR2 YSYEKL. The CDR3 reads CASSQVVRGSGANVLTF. CDR3 in DNA: TGCGCCAGCAGCCAAGTAGTCCGGGGATCTGGGGCCAACGTCCTGACTTTC.

The CDR3 nucleotides read TGTGCCAGCAGCTTAAGGGGGACGACTAATGAAAAACTGTTTTTT. It yields the protein CASSLRGTTNEKLFF. The chain uses TRBV7-2 and TRBJ1-4; a possible D gene is TRBD1 (6 bases). CDR1 is SGHTA, CDR2 FQGNSA, per germline. V lost 2 bases and J 2 bases, leaving 9 bases between the germline ends. The CDR3 is 15 residues long. The whole variable domain, remainder taken from reference TRBV7-2 and TRBJ1-4, is GAGVSQSPSNKVTEKGKDVELRCDPISGHTALYWYRQSLGQGLEFLIYFQGNSAPDKSGLPSDRFSAERTGGSVSTLTIQRTQQEDSAVYLCASSLRGTTNEKLFFGSGTQLSVL.

The V and J genes are TRBV27 and TRBJ2-5; 8 nucleotides line up with TRBD2. V was clipped by 5 bases and J by 5 bases; unmatched bases: 13. In germline, CDR1 is MNHEY, CDR2 SMNVEV (reference sequence). This CDR3 is built from 16 residues. The CDR3 region has the DNA TGTGCCAGCAGTCTATATATTCCGGGGGGGCCGGAGACCCAGTACTTC. Translation: CASSLYIPGGPETQYF.

This clone was picked up one time. The V and J genes are TRBV28 and TRBJ1-3; 8 positions match TRBD1. The CDR3 contains 15 residues. CDR1 MDHEN and CDR2 SYDVKM come from the germline V gene. Trimming took 6 bases from V and 1 from J; bases not matched to a gene: 5. The CDR3: CASSRTGRSGNTIYF. The CDR3 DNA sequence: TGTGCCAGCAGCAGGACAGGGAGGTCTGGAAACACCATATATTTT.

This chain uses TRBV20-1 with TRBJ1-3; tentatively, D is TRBD1 (5 bases). The CDR3 spans 11 residues. Per the germline V gene, CDR1 is DFQATT and CDR2 is SNEGSKA (reference sequence). V lost 4 bases, J lost 7 bases, and 8 bases lay in between. The CDR3 region has the DNA TGCAGTGCTACGACAGAGAACACCATATATTTT. Protein product: CSATTENTIYF.

This clone was counted a single time. The rearrangement joins TRBV2 to TRBJ1-1, with D perhaps matching TRBD1 (6 bases). The CDR3 sequence is 14 residues long. The V end lost 6 bases, the J end lost 5 bases, and 16 bases lay between the germline ends. CDR1 is SNHLY, CDR2 FYNNEI, per germline. CDR3 protein: CASSAGASRTEAFF. The CDR3 DNA reads as TGTGCCAGCAGCGCAGGGGCCTCTCGGACTGAAGCTTTCTTT.

This clone showed up just a few times. The V and J genes are TRBV6-5 and TRBJ1-1, with 8 positions matching TRBD1. The CDR3 is made up of 15 amino acids. Trimming took 2 bases from V and 0 from J; bases not matched to a gene: 2. CDR1 and CDR2 (germline): MNHEY, SVGAGI. The CDR3 reads CASSYTGGMNTEAFF. In DNA form, the CDR3 reads TGTGCCAGCAGTTACACAGGGGGGATGAACACTGAAGCTTTCTTT.